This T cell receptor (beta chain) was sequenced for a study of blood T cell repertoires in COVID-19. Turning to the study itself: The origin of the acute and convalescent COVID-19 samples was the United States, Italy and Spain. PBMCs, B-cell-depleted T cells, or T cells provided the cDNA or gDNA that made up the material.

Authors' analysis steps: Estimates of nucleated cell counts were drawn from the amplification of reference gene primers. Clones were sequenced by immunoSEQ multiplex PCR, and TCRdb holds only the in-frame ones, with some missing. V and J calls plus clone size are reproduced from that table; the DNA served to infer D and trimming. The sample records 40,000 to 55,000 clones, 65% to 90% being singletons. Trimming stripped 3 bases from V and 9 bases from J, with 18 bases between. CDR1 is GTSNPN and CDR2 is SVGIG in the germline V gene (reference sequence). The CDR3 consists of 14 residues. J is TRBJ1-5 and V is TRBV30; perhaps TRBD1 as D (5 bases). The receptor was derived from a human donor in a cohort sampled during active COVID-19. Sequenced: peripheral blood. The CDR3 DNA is TGTGCCTGGAGCCCACGGGGAGGGGATAGGCCCCAGCATTTT. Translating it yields CAWSPRGGDRPQHF. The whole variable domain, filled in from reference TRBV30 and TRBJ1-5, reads SQTIHQWPATLVQPVGSPLSLECTVEGTSNPNLYWYRQAAGRGLQLLFYSVGIGQISSEVPQNLSASRPQDRQFILSSKKLLLSDSGFYLCAWSPRGGDRPQHFGDGTRLSIL.